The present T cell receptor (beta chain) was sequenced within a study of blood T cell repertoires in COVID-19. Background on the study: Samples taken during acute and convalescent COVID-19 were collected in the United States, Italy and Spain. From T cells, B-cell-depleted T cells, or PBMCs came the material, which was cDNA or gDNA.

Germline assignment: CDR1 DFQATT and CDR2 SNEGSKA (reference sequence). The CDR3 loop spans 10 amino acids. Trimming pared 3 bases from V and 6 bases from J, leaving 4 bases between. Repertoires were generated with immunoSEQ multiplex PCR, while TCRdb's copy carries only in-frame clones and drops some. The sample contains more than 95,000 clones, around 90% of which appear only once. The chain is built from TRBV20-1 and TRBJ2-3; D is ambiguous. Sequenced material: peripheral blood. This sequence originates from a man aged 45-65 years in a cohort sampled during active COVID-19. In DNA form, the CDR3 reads TGCAGTGCTAGCAGGGATACGCAGTATTTT. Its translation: CSASRDTQYF.